The 28 T cell receptor beta chains listed next were all sequenced from one sample in a study of blood T cell repertoires in COVID-19. TCRdb keeps only in-frame clones here, not all; method: immunoSEQ multiplex PCR. The repertoire holds 150,000 to 200,000 clones, with more than 75% as singletons. The material sequenced was peripheral blood. The source is a man aged 55-75 years with active or convalescent COVID-19.

This chain connects TRBV7-9 to TRBJ2-2; 7 nucleotides line up with TRBD2. Trimming took 1 base from V and 8 from J; bases not matched to a gene: 13. The length of the CDR3 is 17 residues. The V gene's germline CDR1 is SEHNR and CDR2 FQNEAQ (reference sequence). This chain's CDR3 is CASSLEGGQGLLGELFF. The CDR3 DNA reads TGTGCCAGCAGCTTAGAGGGTGGGCAGGGACTATTGGGGGAGCTGTTTTTT.

This chain joins TRBV5-1 and TRBJ1-2; TRBD1 matches 7 bases. V dropped 4 bases and J dropped 2; count of bases not matched to a gene: 11. The CDR3 is 16 residues long. Germline V gives CDR1 SGHRS, CDR2 YFSETQ. For the CDR3, the DNA is TGCGCCAGCAGCCTACACCCGACAGGGCCCAACTATGGCTACACCTTC. It codes for CASSLHPTGPNYGYTF.

The V gene is TRBV20-1, the J gene TRBJ1-1; possible D gene TRBD1, 6 bases. Trimming took off 3 bases at V and 3 bases at J, with 11 bases between the two ends. CDR3 length: 13 amino acids. Germline V gene sequence: CDR1 DFQATT, CDR2 SNEGSKA (reference sequence). The chain's CDR3 is CSASWAGDTEAFF. Written as DNA, the CDR3 is TGCAGTGCTAGTTGGGCAGGGGACACTGAAGCTTTCTTT.

The rearrangement uses TRBV7-2 and TRBJ1-6; 9 bases match TRBD1. This CDR3 comprises 15 residues. With 5 bases clipped from V and 6 bases from J, the junction kept 5 bases outside the gene matches. Germline CDR1 and CDR2: SGHTA and FQGNSA. This CDR3 reads CASSLTGGGNSPLHF. CDR3 in DNA: TGTGCCAGCAGCCTGACAGGGGGGGGTAATTCACCCCTCCACTTT.

This chain links TRBV6-1 with TRBJ2-2; D might be TRBD2 (7 bases). This CDR3 has 15 amino acids. Germline CDR1 and CDR2: MNHNS and SASEGT. The V end lost 3 bases, the J end lost 6 bases, and 14 bases lay between the germline ends. CDR3 region: CASSDWGGASGELFF. CDR3 nucleotide sequence: TGTGCCAGCAGTGATTGGGGGGGGGCCTCCGGGGAGCTGTTTTTT.

The gene calls are TRBV5-4 and TRBJ2-1; 7 bases agree with TRBD2. The CDR3 covers 14 residues. V lost 0 bases to trimming and J lost 8 bases; unmatched junction nucleotides: 5. Looked up from germline, CDR1 is SGHNT and CDR2 is YYREEE (reference sequence). CDR3 amino acids: CASSLAGGRDEQFF. Written as DNA, the CDR3 is TGTGCCAGCAGCTTGGCCGGGGGGAGGGATGAGCAGTTCTTC.

This clone was seen only once. This sequence joins TRBV5-1 and TRBJ1-2, with D unresolved. The CDR3 is 13 amino acids. Per germline, CDR1 SGHRS and CDR2 YFSETQ. The V and J ends lost 4 bases and 6 bases respectively, with 13 bases between them. This CDR3 is CASSPVTEDGYTF. The CDR3 region has the DNA TGCGCCAGCAGCCCCGTTACAGAAGATGGCTACACCTTC.

The chain couples TRBV7-8 to TRBJ2-1; 14 bases map to TRBD2. The CDR3 sequence is 19 residues long. Germline V gives CDR1 SGHVS, CDR2 FQNEAQ. V lost 3 bases to trimming and J lost 0 bases; unmatched junction nucleotides: 7. This CDR3 reads CASSFRTSGGLSSYNEQFF. CDR3 nucleotide sequence: TGTGCCAGCAGCTTTAGGACTAGCGGGGGGCTAAGCTCCTACAATGAGCAGTTCTTC.

The chain carries TRBV5-1 and TRBJ1-2; D is possibly TRBD1 (6 bases). The CDR3 extends over 15 amino acids. V was clipped by 0 bases and J by 4 bases, with 13 bases between them. CDR1 SGHRS and CDR2 YFSETQ come from the germline V gene. CDR3: CASSLAPGDLYGYTF. The CDR3 DNA reads as TGCGCCAGCAGCTTGGCCCCAGGGGATCTCTATGGCTACACCTTC.

This chain connects TRBV6-1 to TRBJ2-2, with no clear D. Trimming cost V 1 base and J 0 bases, with 6 bases left between them. Germline assignment: CDR1 MNHNS and CDR2 SASEGT. There are 15 residues in the CDR3. The CDR3 loop is CASSEGLSNTGELFF. The CDR3 nucleotides read TGTGCCAGCAGTGAAGGACTGTCGAACACCGGGGAGCTGTTTTTT.

The chain carries TRBV19 and TRBJ1-3; D unresolved. Germline assignment: CDR1 LNHDA and CDR2 SQIVND (reference sequence). Trimming removed 9 bases from V and 0 bases from J, with 12 bases in between. The CDR3 extends over 14 amino acids. CDR3 in amino acids: CASCNLFSGNTIYF. The CDR3 nucleotides read TGTGCCAGCTGTAACCTATTCTCTGGAAACACCATATATTTT.

This clone was found once. The V call is TRBV7-8, the J call TRBJ1-5; D gene ambiguous. CDR1 SGHVS and CDR2 FQNEAQ come from the germline V gene. Trimming removed 6 bases from V and 5 bases from J, with 20 bases in between. The CDR3 sequence is 16 residues long. CDR3: CASSFLTVIRDQPQHF. CDR3 DNA sequence: TGTGCCAGCAGTTTTCTTACGGTCATTCGCGATCAGCCCCAGCATTTT.

The V and J genes are TRBV5-5 and TRBJ1-4; D remains ambiguous. This CDR3 has 17 amino acids. The germline V and J ends were trimmed by 0 bases and 8 bases, with 20 bases remaining between them. Germline V lookup: CDR1 SGHKS, CDR2 YYEKEE (reference sequence). The CDR3 DNA sequence: TGTGCCAGCAGCTTGGTTGCCGAAGGGAGGCCTGGCGAAAAACTGTTTTTT. Translating gives CASSLVAEGRPGEKLFF.

This clone has a handful of counts. The rearrangement links TRBV5-4 to TRBJ1-2; no definite D call. The CDR3 extends over 14 amino acids. V dropped 1 base and J dropped 3 bases, with 10 bases sitting between them. Germline lookup yields CDR1 SGHNT and CDR2 YYREEE (reference sequence). The CDR3 DNA is TGTGCCAGCAGCTTGTTTCGGCAGGACTATGGCTACACCTTC. Protein: CASSLFRQDYGYTF.

The chain recombines TRBV5-1 with TRBJ2-7, with 8 bases aligning to TRBD1. The ends lost 2 bases at V and 0 bases at J; junction bases unmatched: 13. This CDR3 is built from 18 residues. Germline loops: CDR1 SGHRS, CDR2 YFSETQ. In DNA, the CDR3 is TGCGCCAGCAGCTTTTCAGTAGGAATGGACAGGGACTCCTACGAGCAGTACTTC. Translated: CASSFSVGMDRDSYEQYF.

This rearrangement joins TRBV11-2 to TRBJ2-1; TRBD1 is a possible D gene (5 bases). The V gene's germline CDR1 is SGHAT and CDR2 FQNNGV. The CDR3 length is 13 residues. V lost 4 bases and J 7 bases, leaving 11 bases between the germline ends. DNA for the CDR3: TGTGCCAGCAGCTCCCTAAACAGGAATGAGCAGTTCTTC. Amino acid sequence: CASSSLNRNEQFF.

The gene calls are TRBV11-2 and TRBJ2-5; 12 bases fit TRBD2. The CDR3 runs 16 residues. Germline V gives CDR1 SGHAT, CDR2 FQNNGV. V dropped 4 bases and J dropped 3; count of bases not matched to a gene: 6. DNA of the CDR3: TGTGCCAGCAGCTCCTTCCTAGCGGGGGGGAAAGAGACCCAGTACTTC. Its translation is CASSSFLAGGKETQYF. The variable domain in full, completed from reference TRBV11-2 and TRBJ2-5, reads EAGVAQSPRYKIIEKRQSVAFWCNPISGHATLYWYQQILGQGPKLLIQFQNNGVVDDSQLPKDRFSAERLKGVDSTLKIQPAKLEDSAVYLCASSSFLAGGKETQYFGPGTRLLVL.

The V gene is TRBV23-1, the J gene TRBJ2-7, with 9 bases aligning to TRBD1. TRBV23-1 is filed as an ORF, its function uncertain. The CDR3 contains 19 residues. Trimming cost V 0 bases and J 5 bases; bases outside gene matches: 17. The CDR3 DNA reads as TGCGCCAGCAGTCAATCCACGAGTCTTAAGGACAGGGGTGTAAACGAGCAGTACTTC. Its translation: CASSQSTSLKDRGVNEQYF.

This clone has more than one count but fewer than ten. The chain is built from TRBV27 and TRBJ1-6, with TRBD1 matching 7 bases. CDR3 length: 17 amino acids. Germline V gene data show CDR1 as MNHEY and CDR2 as SMNVEV (reference sequence). After removal of 2 bases from V and 2 bases from J, the junction contained 6 bases not matched to a gene. CDR3 amino acids: CASSLNRDSAYNSPLHF. In nucleotides, the CDR3 is TGTGCCAGCAGTTTAAATCGGGACAGCGCCTATAATTCACCCCTCCACTTT.

This chain uses TRBV4-1 with TRBJ1-4; the match to TRBD1 covers 7 bases. CDR1 is MGHRA, CDR2 YSYEKL, per germline. The V segment lost 3 bases and the J segment 8 bases; nucleotides outside the gene matches: 12. The CDR3 spans 16 residues. The chain's CDR3 is CASSHLTGAVKEKLFF. CDR3 in DNA: TGCGCCAGCAGCCACCTAACAGGGGCGGTTAAGGAAAAACTGTTTTTT.

The rearrangement joins TRBV2 to TRBJ1-5; no clear D gene. The CDR3 consists of 15 residues. V lost 7 bases to trimming and J lost 0 bases, with 13 bases between them. Germline V lookup: CDR1 SNHLY, CDR2 FYNNEI. CDR3 loop: CASNGRLGSNQPQHF. The CDR3 DNA reads TGTGCCAGCAATGGTCGACTTGGTAGCAATCAGCCCCAGCATTTT.

The chain uses TRBV12-5 and TRBJ1-5; maybe TRBD1 (5 bases). With 1 base removed from V and 5 bases from J, the gap between germline ends came to 6 bases. The CDR3 loop spans 13 amino acids. CDR1 and CDR2 from the germline V gene are LGHNT and FRNRAP. The CDR3 region has the DNA TGTGCTAGTGGTTTGGCACAGGATCAGCCCCAGCATTTT. Its translation is CASGLAQDQPQHF.

This clone has just one count. The chain is built from TRBV11-2 and TRBJ1-1; D is unresolved. Deletions cut 7 bases from V and 9 bases from J, with 18 bases between. This CDR3 spans 13 amino acids. Germline V gene sequence: CDR1 SGHAT, CDR2 FQNNGV. This chain's CDR3 is CASTLGEGDQAFF. CDR3 DNA: TGTGCCAGCACCCTCGGAGAGGGTGATCAAGCTTTCTTT.

The chain recombines TRBV19 with TRBJ1-1, with unresolved D. V dropped 8 bases and J dropped 4 bases, with 11 bases sitting between them. CDR3 length: 12 residues. The V gene's germline CDR1 is LNHDA and CDR2 SQIVND (reference sequence). For the CDR3, the DNA is TGTGCCAGTCGGGGATCGGGCACTGAAGCTTTCTTT. This encodes CASRGSGTEAFF.

This clone was counted once. The rearrangement uses TRBV10-2 and TRBJ2-7, with 9 bases that match TRBD1. Germline V gene lookup returns CDR1 WSHSY and CDR2 SAAADI. The CDR3 runs 13 residues. J was trimmed by 3 bases and V by 6 bases; bases with no gene match: 3. The CDR3 is CASRTGGIYEQYF. The DNA for the CDR3 is TGCGCCAGCAGGACAGGGGGGATCTACGAGCAGTACTTC.

V usage is TRBV19 and J usage is TRBJ1-3, with D tentatively TRBD1 (6 bases). CDR1 and CDR2 from the germline V gene are LNHDA and SQIVND (reference sequence). This CDR3 contains 15 residues. V was shortened by 6 bases and J by 0 bases, with 12 bases between the two germline ends. CDR3 bases: TGTGCCAGTAGCCTAACAGGGAGCTCTGGAAACACCATATATTTT. This codes for CASSLTGSSGNTIYF.

This chain uses TRBV7-2 with TRBJ1-1; D uncertain. Trimming cost V 5 bases and J 0 bases, with 7 bases left between them. Germline V CDR1 and CDR2: SGHTA, FQGNSA. The CDR3 is 13 amino acids. This chain's CDR3 is CASSLTMNTEAFF. CDR3 coding DNA: TGTGCCAGCAGCCTCACTATGAACACTGAAGCTTTCTTT.

This chain connects TRBV28 to TRBJ2-6; no firm D call. The V and J ends lost 5 bases and 0 bases respectively, with 14 bases between them. This CDR3 has 17 amino acids. Germline V gene data show CDR1 as MDHEN and CDR2 as SYDVKM. CDR3 bases: TGTGCCAGCAGTATCGTTCGAGCCCACTCTGGGGCCAACGTCCTGACTTTC. Its protein product is CASSIVRAHSGANVLTF.